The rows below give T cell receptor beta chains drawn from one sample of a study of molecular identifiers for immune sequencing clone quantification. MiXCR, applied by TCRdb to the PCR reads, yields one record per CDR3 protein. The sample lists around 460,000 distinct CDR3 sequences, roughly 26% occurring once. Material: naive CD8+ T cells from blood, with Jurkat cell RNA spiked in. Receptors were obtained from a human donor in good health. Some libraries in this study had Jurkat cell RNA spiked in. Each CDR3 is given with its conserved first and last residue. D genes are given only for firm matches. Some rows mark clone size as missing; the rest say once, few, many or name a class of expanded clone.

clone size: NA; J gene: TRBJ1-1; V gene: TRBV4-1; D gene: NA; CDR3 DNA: TGCGCCAGCAGCCAAGAACGGGCCAGCCAAGTGAACACTGAAGCTTTCTTT; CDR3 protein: CASSQERASQVNTEAFF
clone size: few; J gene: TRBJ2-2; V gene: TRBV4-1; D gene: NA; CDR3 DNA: TGCGCCAGCAATGGGGGGGCCTACACCGGGGAGCTGTTTTTT; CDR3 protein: CASNGGAYTGELFF
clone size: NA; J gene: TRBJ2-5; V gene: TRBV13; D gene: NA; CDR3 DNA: TGTGCCAGCAGCTTACAGGGGTGGGAGACCCAGTACTTC; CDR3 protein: CASSLQGWETQYF
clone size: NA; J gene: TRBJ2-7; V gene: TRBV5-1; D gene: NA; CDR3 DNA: TGCGCCAGCAGCTTGTCTTACAATACCTACGAGCAGTACTTC; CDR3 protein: CASSLSYNTYEQYF
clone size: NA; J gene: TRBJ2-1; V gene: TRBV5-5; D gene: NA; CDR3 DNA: TGTGCCAGCATCACTCTCAATGAGCAGTTCTTC; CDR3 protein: CASITLNEQFF
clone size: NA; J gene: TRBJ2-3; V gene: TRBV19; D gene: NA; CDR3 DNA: TGTGCCAGTAGTAGCAGGACGGAAAGCAGCACAGATACGCAGTATTTT; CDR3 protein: CASSSRTESSTDTQYF
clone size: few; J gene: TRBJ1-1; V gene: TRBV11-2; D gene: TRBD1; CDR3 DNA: TGTGCCAGCAGCCCAACTTTCGCAGGGGGCGCGGACACTGAAGCTTTCTTT; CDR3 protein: CASSPTFAGGADTEAFF
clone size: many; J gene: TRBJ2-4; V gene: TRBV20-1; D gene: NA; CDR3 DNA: TGCAGTGCTCCCCTCCCCTCTGTAGTCGACAAAAACATTCAGTACTTC; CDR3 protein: CSAPLPSVVDKNIQYF
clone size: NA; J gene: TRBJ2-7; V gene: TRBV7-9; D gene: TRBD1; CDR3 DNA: TGTGCCAGCAGCTTTACAGGGGAGCAGTGCTTC; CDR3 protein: CASSFTGEQCF
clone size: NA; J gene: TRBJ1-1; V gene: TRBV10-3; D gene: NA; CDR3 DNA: TGTGCCATCAGTGAGTCCCTATACACTGAAGCTTTCTTT; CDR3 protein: CAISESLYTEAFF
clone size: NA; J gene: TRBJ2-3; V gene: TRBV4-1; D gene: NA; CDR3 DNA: TGCGCCAGCAGCCAAGAGGTCGGGGTCCCAGATACGCAGTATTTT; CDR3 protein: CASSQEVGVPDTQYF
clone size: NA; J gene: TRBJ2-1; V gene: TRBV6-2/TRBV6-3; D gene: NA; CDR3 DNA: TGTGCCAGCGGGGGACAATACAATGAGCAGTTCTTC; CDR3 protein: CASGGQYNEQFF
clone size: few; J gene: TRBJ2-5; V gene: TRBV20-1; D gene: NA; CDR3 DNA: TGCAGTGCTAGAGGATCGGTTGAGGGCAGACAAGAGACCCAGTACTTC; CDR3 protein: CSARGSVEGRQETQYF
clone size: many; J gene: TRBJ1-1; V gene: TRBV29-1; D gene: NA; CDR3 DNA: TGCAGCGTTGGTGGTGGAGAGATGAACACTGAAGCTTTCTTT; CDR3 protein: CSVGGGEMNTEAFF
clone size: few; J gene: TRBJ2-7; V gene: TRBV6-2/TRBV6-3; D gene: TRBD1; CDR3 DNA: TGTGCCACCACCGGGACAGGGAGGTGGGAGCAGTACTTC; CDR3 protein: CATTGTGRWEQYF
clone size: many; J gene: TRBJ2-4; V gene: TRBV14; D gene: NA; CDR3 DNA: TGTGCCAGCAGCCAATCTAGCTATTCTCAGTACTTC; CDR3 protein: CASSQSSYSQYF
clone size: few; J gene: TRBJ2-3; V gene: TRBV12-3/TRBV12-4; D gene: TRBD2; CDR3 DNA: TGTGCCAGCAGTTTCGGGACTAGACCAGATACGCAGTATTTT; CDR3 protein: CASSFGTRPDTQYF
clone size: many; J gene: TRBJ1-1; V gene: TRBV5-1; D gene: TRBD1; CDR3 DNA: TGCGCCAGCAGCTTGGGGACAGGGGTGACTGAAGCTTTCTTT; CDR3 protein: CASSLGTGVTEAFF
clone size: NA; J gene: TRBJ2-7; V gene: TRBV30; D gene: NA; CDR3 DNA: TGTGCCTGGAGTGTTCCCGCAGGAGCGGTCAACGAGCAGTACTTC; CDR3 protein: CAWSVPAGAVNEQYF
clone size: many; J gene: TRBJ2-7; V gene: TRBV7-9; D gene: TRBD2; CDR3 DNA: TGTGCCAGCAGCGGGCCTGGGACTAGCGGGACCTACTCCTACGAGCAGTACTTC; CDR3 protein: CASSGPGTSGTYSYEQYF
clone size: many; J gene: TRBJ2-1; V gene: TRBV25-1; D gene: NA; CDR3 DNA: TGTGCCAGCAGTCCCGTCTCGACGCATGAGCAGTTCTTC; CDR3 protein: CASSPVSTHEQFF
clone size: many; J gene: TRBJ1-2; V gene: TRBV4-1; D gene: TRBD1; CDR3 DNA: TGCGCCAGCAGCCAATCTGTGCAGGGGGAATATGGCTACACCTTC; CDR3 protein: CASSQSVQGEYGYTF
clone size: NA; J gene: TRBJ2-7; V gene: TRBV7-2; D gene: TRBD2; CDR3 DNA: TGTGCCAGCAGCTCTCCTGAGACTAGCGGGATAAACGAGCAGTACTTC; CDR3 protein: CASSSPETSGINEQYF
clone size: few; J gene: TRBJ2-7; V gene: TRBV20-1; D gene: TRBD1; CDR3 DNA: TGCAGTGCAACGGACAGGGTCGATTTCTACGAGCAATACTTC; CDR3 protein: CSATDRVDFYEQYF
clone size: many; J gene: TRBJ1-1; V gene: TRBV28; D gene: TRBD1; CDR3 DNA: TGTGCCAGCAGTTTAGGTTTACAGGGGATGAAAAACACTGAAGCTTTCTTT; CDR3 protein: CASSLGLQGMKNTEAFF
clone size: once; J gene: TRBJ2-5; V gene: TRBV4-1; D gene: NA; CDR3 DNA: TGCGCCAGCAGCCAAATCCGGGAGTTCCAAGAGGCCCAGTACTTC; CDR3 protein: CASSQIREFQEAQYF
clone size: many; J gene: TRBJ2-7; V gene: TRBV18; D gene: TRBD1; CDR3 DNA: TGTGCCAGCTCCGGACAGGGGACCTACGAGCAGTACTTC; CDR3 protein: CASSGQGTYEQYF
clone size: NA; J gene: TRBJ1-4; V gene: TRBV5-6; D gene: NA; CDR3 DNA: TGTGCCAGCAACGAGGCGGAAACCGAAAAACTGTTTTTT; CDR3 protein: CASNEAETEKLFF
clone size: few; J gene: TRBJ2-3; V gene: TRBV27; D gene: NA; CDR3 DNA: TGTGCCAGCAGTTTGTGGGCAGCTCTCGGCCCAGATACGCAGTATTTT; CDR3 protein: CASSLWAALGPDTQYF
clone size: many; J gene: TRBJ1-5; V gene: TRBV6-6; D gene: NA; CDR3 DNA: TGTGCCAGCAGTTTATGGCAAAACAATCAGCCCCAGCATTTT; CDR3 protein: CASSLWQNNQPQHF
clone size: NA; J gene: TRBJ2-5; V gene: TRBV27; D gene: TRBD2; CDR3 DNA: TGTGCCAGCAGTTTGGGAGCGGGGGGGCCAGAGACCCAGTACTTC; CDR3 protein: CASSLGAGGPETQYF
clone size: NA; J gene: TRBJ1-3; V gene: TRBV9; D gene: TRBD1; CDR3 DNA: TGTGCCAGCAGCGGTTTGGACAGGGTGGTGTCCGGTGGAAACACCATATATTTT; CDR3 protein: CASSGLDRVVSGGNTIYF
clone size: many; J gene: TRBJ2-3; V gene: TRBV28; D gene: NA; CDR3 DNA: TGTGCCAGCAGTTTTCGGGGGCCCCTCACAGATACGCAGTATTTT; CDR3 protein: CASSFRGPLTDTQYF
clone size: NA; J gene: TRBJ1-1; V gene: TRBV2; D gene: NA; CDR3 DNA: TGTGCCAGCACGTACCGAGTAGGGACTGAAGCTTTCTTT; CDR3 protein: CASTYRVGTEAFF
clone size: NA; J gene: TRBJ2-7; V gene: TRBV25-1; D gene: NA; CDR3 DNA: TGTGCCAGCAGTGAATCTTCCCCCGCCAGCTCCTACGAGCAGTACTTC; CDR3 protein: CASSESSPASSYEQYF
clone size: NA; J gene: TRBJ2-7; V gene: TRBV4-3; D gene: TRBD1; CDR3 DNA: TGCGCCAGCAGCCAATCGGGACAGGGGGTCTACGAGCAGTACTTC; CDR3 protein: CASSQSGQGVYEQYF
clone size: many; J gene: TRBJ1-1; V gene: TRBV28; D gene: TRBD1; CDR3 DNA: TGTGCCAGCAGTTCGGAAGACAGGGAGAACACTGAAGCTTTCTTT; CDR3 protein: CASSSEDRENTEAFF
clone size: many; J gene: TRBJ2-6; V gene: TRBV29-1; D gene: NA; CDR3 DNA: TGCAGCGTTGAAGACAGAACCAGCTCTGGGGCCAACGTCCTGACTTTC; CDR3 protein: CSVEDRTSSGANVLTF
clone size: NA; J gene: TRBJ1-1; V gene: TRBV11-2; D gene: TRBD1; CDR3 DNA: TGTGCCAGCAGCCCCGGACAGGCCTACACTGAAGCTTTCTTT; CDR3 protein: CASSPGQAYTEAFF
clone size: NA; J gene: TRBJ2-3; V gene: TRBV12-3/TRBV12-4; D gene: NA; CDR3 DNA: TGTGCCAGCAGTTTATCCAGGGAACTCACAGATACGCAGTATTTT; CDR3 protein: CASSLSRELTDTQYF
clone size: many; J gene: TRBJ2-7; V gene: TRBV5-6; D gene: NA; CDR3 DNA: TGTGCCAGCAGCTCCAGAAACGAGCAGTACTTC; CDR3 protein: CASSSRNEQYF
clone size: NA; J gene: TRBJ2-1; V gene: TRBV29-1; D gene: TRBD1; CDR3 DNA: TGCAGCGTTGCTACAGGGGATTTTGATGAGCAGTTCTTC; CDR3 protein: CSVATGDFDEQFF
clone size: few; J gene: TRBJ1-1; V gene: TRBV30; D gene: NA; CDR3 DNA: TGTGCCTGGAGTGAATTGAACACTGAAGCTTTCTTT; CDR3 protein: CAWSELNTEAFF
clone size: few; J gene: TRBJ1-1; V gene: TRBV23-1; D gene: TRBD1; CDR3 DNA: TGCGCCAGCAGTCAACCCTCGGGGACAGGACGAAACACTGAAGCTTTCTTT; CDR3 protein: CASSQPSGTGRNTEAFF
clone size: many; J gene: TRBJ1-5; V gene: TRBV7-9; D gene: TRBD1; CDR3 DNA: TGTGCCAGCGATATGGAGACAGGGGGCAGTCAGCCCCAGCATTTT; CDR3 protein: CASDMETGGSQPQHF
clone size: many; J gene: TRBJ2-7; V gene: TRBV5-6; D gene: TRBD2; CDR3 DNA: TGTGCCAGCAGCTCACCCGAGGGACTAGCGGGACAAGAGGAGCAGTACTTC; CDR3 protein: CASSSPEGLAGQEEQYF
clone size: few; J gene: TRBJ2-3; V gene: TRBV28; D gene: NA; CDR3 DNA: TGTGCCAGCAGTGTGAGGGGGCTAGCGGGAGATACGCAGTATTTT; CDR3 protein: CASSVRGLAGDTQYF